The rows below give T cell receptor beta chains drawn from one sample of a study of shared clonotypes between healthy human individuals. Measured with immunoSEQ multiplex PCR; TCRdb has only the in-frame clones, and not every one. Among some 1 million clones listed, roughly 75% were seen once. The sample comprised memory CD4+ T cells sorted from blood. These receptors were taken from a man aged 18 to 30 in good health. CDR3s leave out the opening cysteine and the closing phenylalanine or tryptophan.

TRBV10-3,TRBJ1-2,AISESPGNYGYT
TRBV5-6,TRBJ2-1,ASSFRGTLYNEQF
TRBV29-1,TRBJ1-2,SVVVINYGYT
TRBV9,TRBJ1-6,ASSPLLNSDVPLH
TRBV28,TRBJ2-5,ASKPGGRETQY
TRBV7-9,TRBJ2-7,ASSFRDQKRY
TRBV7-6,TRBJ2-2,ASSLASSGQRTGELF
TRBV9,TRBJ1-1,ASSVGVGVQRNTEAF
TRBV11-3,TRBJ2-1,ASSFSGGADEQF
TRBV7-2,TRBJ2-1,ASSLGQGAGNEQF
TRBV5-4,TRBJ2-1,ASSPPQAAYNEQF
TRBV9,TRBJ1-3,ASSVGVGASGNTIY
TRBV29-1,TRBJ1-1,SVTKVANTEAF
TRBV2,TRBJ1-4,ASSEGRGREKLF
TRBV7-9,TRBJ1-6,ASSLSRDSPLH
TRBV27,TRBJ2-5,ASSRTAGEGTQY
TRBV5-1,TRBJ2-7,ASSSSRAQGHSYEQY
TRBV10-2,TRBJ2-5,ANKESGTETQY
TRBV10-3,TRBJ1-3,AISEVQGAVFTIY
TRBV5-1,TRBJ1-1,ASTGRGPDTEAF
TRBV9,TRBJ2-7,ASSPGTTIHEQY
TRBV10-1,TRBJ2-5,ASSSGRAQETQY
TRBV14,TRBJ1-2,ASSQNGGYGYT
TRBV27,TRBJ2-7,ASSLAGGSRSEQY
TRBV4-2,TRBJ1-2,ASSPGPGGRENYGYT
TRBV19,TRBJ1-5,ASSIGYQPQH
TRBV4-1,TRBJ2-7,ASSHAARGYSYEQY
TRBV7-9,TRBJ1-5,ASSLDGRGSQPQH
TRBV29-1,TRBJ2-3,STGLKGTSTDTQY
TRBV7-2,TRBJ1-6,ASSLAGTGARSPLH
TRBV4-1,TRBJ1-3,ASSQEVNTIY
TRBV30,TRBJ1-3,AWNYGISGNTIY
TRBV5-8,TRBJ2-2,ASSLQTKMTRELF
TRBV11-2,TRBJ2-1,ASTAGGRGRNEQF
TRBV30,TRBJ1-3,AWSGVGSPGNTIY
TRBV30,TRBJ2-2,AWSVYYEDGELF
TRBV4-1,TRBJ1-4,ASSQVVDSNEKLF
TRBV5-4,TRBJ2-3,ASSFQRERSTDTQY
TRBV5-1,TRBJ2-2,ASSTSGVNTGELF
TRBV11-2,TRBJ1-2,ASSLNRPYGYT
TRBV6-5,TRBJ2-1,ASSGDSGRRNEQF
TRBV2,TRBJ2-3,ASSEALGATDTQY
TRBV10-3,TRBJ1-5,ASAGQGGQPQH
TRBV28,TRBJ1-3,ASSPPTSWGTIY
TRBV7-9,TRBJ2-5,ASSLSIGPQETQY